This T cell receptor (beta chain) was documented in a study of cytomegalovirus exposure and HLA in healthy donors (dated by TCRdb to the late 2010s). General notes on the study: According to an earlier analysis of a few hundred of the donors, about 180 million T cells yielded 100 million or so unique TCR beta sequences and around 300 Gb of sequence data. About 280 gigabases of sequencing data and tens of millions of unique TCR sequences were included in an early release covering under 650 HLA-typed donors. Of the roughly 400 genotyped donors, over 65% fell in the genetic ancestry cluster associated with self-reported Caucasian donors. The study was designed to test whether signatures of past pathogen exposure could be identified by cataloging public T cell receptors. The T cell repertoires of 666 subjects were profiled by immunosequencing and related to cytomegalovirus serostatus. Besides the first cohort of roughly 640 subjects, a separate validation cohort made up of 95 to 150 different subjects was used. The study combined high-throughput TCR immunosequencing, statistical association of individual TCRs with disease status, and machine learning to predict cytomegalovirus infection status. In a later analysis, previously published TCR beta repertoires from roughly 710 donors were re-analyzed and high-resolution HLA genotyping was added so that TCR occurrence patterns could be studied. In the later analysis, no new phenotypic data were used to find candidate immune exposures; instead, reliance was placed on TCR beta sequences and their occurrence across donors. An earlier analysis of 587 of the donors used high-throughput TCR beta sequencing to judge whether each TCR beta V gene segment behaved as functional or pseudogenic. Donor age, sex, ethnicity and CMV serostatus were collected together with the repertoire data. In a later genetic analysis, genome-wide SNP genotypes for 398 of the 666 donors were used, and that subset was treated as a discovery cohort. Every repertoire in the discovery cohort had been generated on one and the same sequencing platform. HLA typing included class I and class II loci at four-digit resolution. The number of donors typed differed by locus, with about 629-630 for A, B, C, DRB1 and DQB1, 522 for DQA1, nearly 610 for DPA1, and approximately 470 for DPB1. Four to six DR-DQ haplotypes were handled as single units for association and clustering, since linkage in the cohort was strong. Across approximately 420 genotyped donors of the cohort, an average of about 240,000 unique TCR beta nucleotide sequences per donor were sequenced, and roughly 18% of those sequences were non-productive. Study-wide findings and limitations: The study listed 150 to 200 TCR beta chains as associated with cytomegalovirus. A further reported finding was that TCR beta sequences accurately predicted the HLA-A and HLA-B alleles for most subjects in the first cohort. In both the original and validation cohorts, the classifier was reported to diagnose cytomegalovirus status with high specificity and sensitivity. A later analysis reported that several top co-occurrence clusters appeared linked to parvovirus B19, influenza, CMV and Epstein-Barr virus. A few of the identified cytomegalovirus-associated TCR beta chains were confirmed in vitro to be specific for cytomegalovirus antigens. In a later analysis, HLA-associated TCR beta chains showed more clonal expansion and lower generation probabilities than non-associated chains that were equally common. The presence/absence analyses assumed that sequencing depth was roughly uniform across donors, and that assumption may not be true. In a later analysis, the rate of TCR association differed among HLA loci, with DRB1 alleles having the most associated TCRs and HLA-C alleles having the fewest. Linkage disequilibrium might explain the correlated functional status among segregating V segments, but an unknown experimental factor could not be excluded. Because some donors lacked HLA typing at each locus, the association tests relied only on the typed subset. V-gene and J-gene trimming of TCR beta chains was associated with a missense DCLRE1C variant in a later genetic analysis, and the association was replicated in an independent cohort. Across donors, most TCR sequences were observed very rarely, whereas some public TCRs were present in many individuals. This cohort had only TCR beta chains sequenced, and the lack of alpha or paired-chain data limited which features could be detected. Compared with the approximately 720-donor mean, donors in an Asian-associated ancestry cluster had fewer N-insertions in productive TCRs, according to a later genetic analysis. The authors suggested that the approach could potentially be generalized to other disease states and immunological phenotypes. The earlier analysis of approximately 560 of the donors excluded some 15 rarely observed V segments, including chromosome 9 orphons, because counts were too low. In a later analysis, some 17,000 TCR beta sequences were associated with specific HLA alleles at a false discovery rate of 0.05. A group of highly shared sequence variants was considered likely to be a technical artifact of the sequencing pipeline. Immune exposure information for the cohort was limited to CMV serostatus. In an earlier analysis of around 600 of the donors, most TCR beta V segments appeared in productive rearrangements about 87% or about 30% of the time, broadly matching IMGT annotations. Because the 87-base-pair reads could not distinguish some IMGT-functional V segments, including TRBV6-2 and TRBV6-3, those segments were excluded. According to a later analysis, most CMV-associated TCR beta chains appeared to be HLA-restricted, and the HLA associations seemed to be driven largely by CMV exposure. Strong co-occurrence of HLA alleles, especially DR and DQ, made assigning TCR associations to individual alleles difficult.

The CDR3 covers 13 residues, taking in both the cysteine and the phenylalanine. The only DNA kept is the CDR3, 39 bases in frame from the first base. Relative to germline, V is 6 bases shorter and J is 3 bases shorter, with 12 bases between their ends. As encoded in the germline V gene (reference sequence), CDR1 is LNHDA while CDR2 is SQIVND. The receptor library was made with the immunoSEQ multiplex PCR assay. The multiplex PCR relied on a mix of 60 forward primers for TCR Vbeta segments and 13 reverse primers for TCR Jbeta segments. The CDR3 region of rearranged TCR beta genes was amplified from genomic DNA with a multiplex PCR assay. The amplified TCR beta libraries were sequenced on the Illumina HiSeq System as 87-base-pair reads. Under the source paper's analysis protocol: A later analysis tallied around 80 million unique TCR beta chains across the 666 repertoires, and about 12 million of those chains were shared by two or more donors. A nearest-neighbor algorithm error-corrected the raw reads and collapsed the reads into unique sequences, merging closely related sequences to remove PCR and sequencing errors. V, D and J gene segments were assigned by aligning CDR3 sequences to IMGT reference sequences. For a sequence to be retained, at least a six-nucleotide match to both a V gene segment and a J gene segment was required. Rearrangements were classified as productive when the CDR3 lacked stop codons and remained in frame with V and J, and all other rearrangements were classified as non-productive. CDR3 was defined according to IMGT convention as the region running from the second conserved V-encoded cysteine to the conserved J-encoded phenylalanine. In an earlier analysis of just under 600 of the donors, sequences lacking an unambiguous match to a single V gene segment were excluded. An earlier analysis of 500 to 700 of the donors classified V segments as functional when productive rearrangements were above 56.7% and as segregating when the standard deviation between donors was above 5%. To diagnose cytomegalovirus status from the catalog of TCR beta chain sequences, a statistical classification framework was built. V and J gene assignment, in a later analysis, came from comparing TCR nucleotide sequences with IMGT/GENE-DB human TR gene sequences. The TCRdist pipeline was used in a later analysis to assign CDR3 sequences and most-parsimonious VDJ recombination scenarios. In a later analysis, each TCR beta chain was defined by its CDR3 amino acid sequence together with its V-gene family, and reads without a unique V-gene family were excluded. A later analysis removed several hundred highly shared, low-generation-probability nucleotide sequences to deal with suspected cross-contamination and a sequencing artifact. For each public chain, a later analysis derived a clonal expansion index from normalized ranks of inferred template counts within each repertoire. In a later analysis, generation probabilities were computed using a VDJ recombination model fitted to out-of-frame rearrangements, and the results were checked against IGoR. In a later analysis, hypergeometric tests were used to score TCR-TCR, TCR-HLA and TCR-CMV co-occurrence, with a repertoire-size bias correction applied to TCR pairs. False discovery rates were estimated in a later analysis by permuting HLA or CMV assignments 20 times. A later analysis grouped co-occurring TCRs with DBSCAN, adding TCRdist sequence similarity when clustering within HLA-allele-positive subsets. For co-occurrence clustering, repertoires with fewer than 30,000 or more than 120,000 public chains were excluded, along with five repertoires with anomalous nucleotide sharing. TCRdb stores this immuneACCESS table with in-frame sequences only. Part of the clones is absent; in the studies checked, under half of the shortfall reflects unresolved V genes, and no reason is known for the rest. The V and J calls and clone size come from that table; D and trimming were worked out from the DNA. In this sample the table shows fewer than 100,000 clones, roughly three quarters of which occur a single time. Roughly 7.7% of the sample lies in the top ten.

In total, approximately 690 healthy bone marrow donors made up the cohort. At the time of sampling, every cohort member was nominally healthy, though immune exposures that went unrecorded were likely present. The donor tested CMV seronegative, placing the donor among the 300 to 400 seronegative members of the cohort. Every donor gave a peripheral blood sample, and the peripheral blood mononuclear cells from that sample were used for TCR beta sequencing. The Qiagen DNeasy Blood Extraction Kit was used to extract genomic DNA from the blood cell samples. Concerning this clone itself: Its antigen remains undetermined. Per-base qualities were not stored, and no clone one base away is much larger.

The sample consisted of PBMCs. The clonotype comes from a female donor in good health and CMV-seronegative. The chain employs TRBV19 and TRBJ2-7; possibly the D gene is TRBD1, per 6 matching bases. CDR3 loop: CASSRSRGYEQYF. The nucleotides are TGTGCCAGTAGCCGCAGCAGGGGCTACGAGCAGTACTTC. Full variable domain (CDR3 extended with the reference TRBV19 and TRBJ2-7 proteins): DGGITQSPKYLFRKEGQNVTLSCEQNLNHDAMYWYRQDPGQGLRLIYYSQIVNDFQKGDIAEGYSVSREKKESFPLTVTSAQKNPTAFYLCASSRSRGYEQYFGPGTRLTVT.